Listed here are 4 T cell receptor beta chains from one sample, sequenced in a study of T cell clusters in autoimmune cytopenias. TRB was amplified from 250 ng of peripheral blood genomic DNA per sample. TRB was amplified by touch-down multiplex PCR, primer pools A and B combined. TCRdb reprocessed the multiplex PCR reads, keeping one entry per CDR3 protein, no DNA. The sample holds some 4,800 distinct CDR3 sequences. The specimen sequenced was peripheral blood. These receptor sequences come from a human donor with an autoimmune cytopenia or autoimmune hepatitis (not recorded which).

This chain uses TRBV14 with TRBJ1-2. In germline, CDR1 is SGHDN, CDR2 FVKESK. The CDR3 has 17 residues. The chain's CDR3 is CASSQGWGLGEGYGYTF.

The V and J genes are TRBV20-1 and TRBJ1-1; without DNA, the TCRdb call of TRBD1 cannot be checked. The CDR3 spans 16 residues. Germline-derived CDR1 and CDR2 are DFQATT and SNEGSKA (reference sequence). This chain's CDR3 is CSARGWTGGMNTEAFF.

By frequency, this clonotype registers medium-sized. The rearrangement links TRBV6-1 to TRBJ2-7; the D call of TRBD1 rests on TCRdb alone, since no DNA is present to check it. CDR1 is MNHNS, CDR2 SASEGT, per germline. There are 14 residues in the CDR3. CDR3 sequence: CASSGDRTSYEQYF.

The chain's CDR3 is CASSPAGDEKLFF. The V gene is TRBV7-9, the J gene TRBJ1-4; TCRdb calls TRBD1, which cannot be checked without DNA. The CDR3 covers 13 residues. CDR1 SEHNR and CDR2 FQNEAQ come from the germline V gene (reference sequence). The whole variable domain, filled in from reference TRBV7-9 and TRBJ1-4, reads DTGVSQNPRHKITKRGQNVTFRCDPISEHNRLYWYRQTLGQGPEFLTYFQNEAQLEKSRLLSDRFSAERPKGSFSTLEIQRTEQGDSAMYLCASSPAGDEKLFFGSGTQLSVL.